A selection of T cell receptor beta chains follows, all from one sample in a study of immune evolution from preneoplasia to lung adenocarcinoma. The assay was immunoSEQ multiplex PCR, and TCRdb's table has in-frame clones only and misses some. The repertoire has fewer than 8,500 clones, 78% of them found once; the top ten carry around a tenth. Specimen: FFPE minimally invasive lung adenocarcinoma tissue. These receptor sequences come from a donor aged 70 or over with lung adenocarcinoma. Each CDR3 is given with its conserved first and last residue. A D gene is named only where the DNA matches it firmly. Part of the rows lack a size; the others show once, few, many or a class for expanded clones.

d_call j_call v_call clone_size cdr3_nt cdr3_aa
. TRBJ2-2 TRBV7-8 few TGTGCCCTGAGGAGTAGCGGGAACACCGGGGAGCTGTTTTTT CALRSSGNTGELFF
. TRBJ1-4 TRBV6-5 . TGTGCCAGCAGTTACGACCAGGGTAGTGAAAAACTGTTTTTT CASSYDQGSEKLFF
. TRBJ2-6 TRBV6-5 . TGTGCCAGTACCACGGGTGCCTCTGGGGCCAACGTCCTGACTTTC CASTTGASGANVLTF
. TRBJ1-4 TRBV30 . TGTGCCTGGAGTCCAACAAGGGCTGAAAAACTGTTTTTT CAWSPTRAEKLFF
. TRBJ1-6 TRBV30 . TGTGCCTGGGACAGACAGGATTCACCCCTCCACTTT CAWDRQDSPLHF
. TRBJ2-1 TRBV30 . TGTGCCTGGAGTGTACAGTCGGGGGACCATGAGCAGTTCTTC CAWSVQSGDHEQFF
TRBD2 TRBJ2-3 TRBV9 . TGTGCCAGCAGCGTGGCTCTAGCGGGAGGATCAGATACGCAGTATTTT CASSVALAGGSDTQYF
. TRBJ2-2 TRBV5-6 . TGTGCCAGCAGCTTGGCGACCGGGGAGCTGTTTTTT CASSLATGELFF
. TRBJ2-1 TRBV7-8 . TGTGCCAGCAGCTCCCTCTATGAGCAGTTCTTC CASSSLYEQFF
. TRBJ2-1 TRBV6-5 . TGTGCCAGCAGTCACCCTGGCAGCACAGGGAATGAGCAGTTCTTC CASSHPGSTGNEQFF
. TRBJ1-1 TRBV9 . TGTGCCAGCAGCCCCCTAGGGGAGGTTAACACTGAAGCTTTCTTT CASSPLGEVNTEAFF
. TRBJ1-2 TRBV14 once TGTGCCAGCAGCCGAGGGGGGATAATCCGTGGCTACACCTTC CASSRGGIIRGYTF
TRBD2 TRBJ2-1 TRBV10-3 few TGTGCCATCAGGGGAACGGGAGGGCCGGATGAGCAGTTCTTC CAIRGTGGPDEQFF